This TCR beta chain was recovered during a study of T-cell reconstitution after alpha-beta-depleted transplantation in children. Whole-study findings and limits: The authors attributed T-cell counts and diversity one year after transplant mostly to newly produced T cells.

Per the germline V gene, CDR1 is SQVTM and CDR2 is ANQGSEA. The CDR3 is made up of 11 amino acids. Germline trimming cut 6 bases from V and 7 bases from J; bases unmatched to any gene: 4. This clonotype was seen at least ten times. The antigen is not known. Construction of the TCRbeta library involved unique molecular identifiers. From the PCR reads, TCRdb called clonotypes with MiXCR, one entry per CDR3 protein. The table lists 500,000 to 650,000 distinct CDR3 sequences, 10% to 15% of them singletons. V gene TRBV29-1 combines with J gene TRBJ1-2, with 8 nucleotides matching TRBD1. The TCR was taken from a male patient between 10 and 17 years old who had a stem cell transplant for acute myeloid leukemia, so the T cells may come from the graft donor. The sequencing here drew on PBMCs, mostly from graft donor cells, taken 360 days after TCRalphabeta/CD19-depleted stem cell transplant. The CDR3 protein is CSVAGGAGYTF. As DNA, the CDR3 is TGCAGCGTCGCAGGGGGCGCTGGCTACACCTTC.